A single sample is the source of the 16 T cell receptor beta chains below, sequenced in a study of OX40 agonist ivuxolimab in advanced cancers. Libraries were prepared by immunoSEQ multiplex PCR; TCRdb keeps only in-frame clonotypes and omits some of them. The repertoire consists of about 24,000 clones, with roughly 77% occurring once and the leading ten covering 15% to 20%. The source was CD4+ or CD8+ T cells sorted from blood, collected in a trial of the OX40 agonist ivuxolimab. The receptor source for this set is an adult with an advanced solid tumor such as melanoma, head and neck, liver or kidney cancer.

This chain uses TRBV11-2 with TRBJ1-5; D not resolved. CDR1 and CDR2 from the germline V gene are SGHAT and FQNNGV. V lost 0 bases to trimming and J lost 6 bases, with 6 bases between them. The length of the CDR3 is 13 residues. DNA for the CDR3: TGTGCCAGCAGCTTAGAACCAGGTCAGCCCCAGCATTTT. The encoded protein is CASSLEPGQPQHF.

This chain connects TRBV30 to TRBJ1-3; D not resolved. The CDR3 covers 17 residues. Germline V gene data show CDR1 as GTSNPN and CDR2 as SVGIG (reference sequence). With 2 bases removed from V and 0 bases from J, the gap between germline ends came to 17 bases. The CDR3 reads CAWSRPRALSSGNTIYF. CDR3 DNA: TGTGCCTGGAGTAGGCCCCGGGCCCTAAGCTCTGGAAACACCATATATTTT.

This clone has just a few counts. This chain links TRBV7-2 with TRBJ2-5, with TRBD2 matching 10 bases. The length of the CDR3 is 15 residues. Germline CDR1 is SGHTA and CDR2 is FQGNSA. The ends lost 5 bases at V and 3 bases at J; junction bases unmatched: 6. The CDR3 DNA reads TGTGCCAGCAGCGAAGGACTAGCGGAGAAAGAGACCCAGTACTTC. Translated, it gives CASSEGLAEKETQYF.

This clone was detected only once. CDR3: CASSLGASIQLFF. The CDR3 DNA reads as TGTGCCAGCAGCTTAGGAGCTTCCATTCAACTGTTTTTT. The J gene is TRBJ1-4, the V gene TRBV5-6, with unresolved D. Per germline, CDR1 SGHDT and CDR2 YYEEEE. Trimming left V 2 bases short and J 12 bases short, with 14 bases between. CDR3 size: 13 residues.

CDR3 residues: CASSFGSEGQPQHF. The CDR3 DNA sequence: TGTGCCAGCAGCTTCGGGAGTGAGGGTCAGCCCCAGCATTTT. The chain carries TRBV7-9 and TRBJ1-5; D remains ambiguous. Trimming stripped 3 bases from V and 6 bases from J, with 12 bases between. Per the germline V gene, CDR1 is SEHNR and CDR2 is FQNEAQ (reference sequence). This CDR3 is 14 amino acids long.

This clone was picked up a small number of times. Other DNA sequences in the sample encode the same CDR3. J is TRBJ2-3 and V is TRBV4-1; 8 bases match TRBD2. Trimming cost V 0 bases and J 1 base; bases outside gene matches: 3. The CDR3 has 16 amino acids. Looked up from germline, CDR1 is MGHRA and CDR2 is YSYEKL. For the CDR3, the DNA is TGCGCCAGCAGCCAAGAACCAGCGGGGGGCACAGATACGCAGTATTTT. It is translated as CASSQEPAGGTDTQYF.

The genes are TRBV6-5 and TRBJ1-2; TRBD1 matches at 10 bases. Germline CDR1 MNHEY, CDR2 SVGAGI. V trimming: 5 bases; J trimming: 6 bases; junction bases outside the gene matches: 6. The CDR3 is 14 amino acids. The CDR3 coding sequence is TGTGCCAGCAGTGGACCGGGACAGGGGAATGGCTACACCTTC. Its translation: CASSGPGQGNGYTF.

As for this clone: One junction end disagrees with the germline gene, perhaps due to a read error. The genes are TRBV14 and TRBJ1-3; TRBD1 might be the D (5 bases). There are 15 residues in the CDR3. Germline V gives CDR1 SGHDN, CDR2 FVKESK. The CDR3 is CAGSQERGSGNTIYF. CDR3 in DNA: TGTGCCGGCAGCCAAGAAAGGGGTTCTGGAAACACCATATATTTT.

V is TRBV27 and J is TRBJ2-7; no definite D call. Trimming left V 0 bases short and J 2 bases short, with 11 bases between. Germline V CDR1 and CDR2: MNHEY, SMNVEV (reference sequence). The CDR3 is 15 residues long. The CDR3: CASSLSTGYTYEQYF. Written as DNA, the CDR3 is TGTGCCAGCAGTTTATCGACGGGCTACACCTACGAGCAGTACTTC.

The genes are TRBV28 and TRBJ2-2, with TRBD1 as a possible D gene (5 bases). The germline CDR1 and CDR2 sequences are MDHEN and SYDVKM. CDR3 length: 14 amino acids. Trimming left V 3 bases short and J 4 bases short, with 9 bases between. CDR3 coding DNA: TGTGCCAGCAGTTTGATAGGGGTCACCGGGGAGCTGTTTTTT. Protein sequence: CASSLIGVTGELFF.

The gene calls are TRBV6-1 and TRBJ1-4; unclear D gene. Trimming stripped 6 bases from V and 9 bases from J, with 8 bases between. There are 11 residues in the CDR3. CDR1 and CDR2 from the germline V gene are MNHNS and SASEGT. CDR3 loop: CASRYGKKLFF. DNA for the CDR3: TGTGCCAGCAGATACGGTAAAAAACTGTTTTTT.

The chain joins TRBV9 to TRBJ2-1; D gene ambiguous. This CDR3 spans 16 amino acids. Deletions cut 0 bases from V and 2 bases from J, with 12 bases between. Germline assignment: CDR1 SGDLS and CDR2 YYNGEE. CDR3 nucleotide sequence: TGTGCCAGCAGCGTAGGGTTCTTGCGCCCCTACAATGAGCAGTTCTTC. It encodes CASSVGFLRPYNEQFF.

This chain joins TRBV18 and TRBJ2-3, with D perhaps matching TRBD2 (6 bases). CDR3 length equals 15 residues. The germline V and J ends were trimmed by 6 bases and 0 bases, with 13 bases remaining between them. The germline V gene has CDR1 KGHSH and CDR2 LQKENI. The CDR3 DNA is TGTGCCAGCTCTAAGGAAAGCGGGAGCACAGATACGCAGTATTTT. Protein product: CASSKESGSTDTQYF.

This chain uses TRBV27 with TRBJ1-4; D call uncertain. The ends were cut back, 9 bases at V and 0 bases at J, with 11 bases in the middle. This CDR3 is 14 amino acids long. Germline V gene lookup returns CDR1 MNHEY and CDR2 SMNVEV (reference sequence). CDR3 region: CASRTIATNEKLFF. CDR3 DNA sequence: TGTGCCAGTAGGACGATTGCAACTAATGAAAAACTGTTTTTT.

This clone was seen only once. The rearrangement uses TRBV5-8 and TRBJ1-1, with 9 positions matching TRBD1. Germline CDR1 is SGHTS and CDR2 is YDEGEE. V shed 4 bases, J shed 1 base, and the junction held 8 bases outside the gene matches. The CDR3 runs to 16 residues. CDR3 in DNA: TGTGCCAGCAGCACCGGGACAGGGCGGGGGAACACTGAAGCTTTCTTT. Translation: CASSTGTGRGNTEAFF.

This chain joins TRBV6-1 and TRBJ1-4; TRBD1 is a possible D gene (6 bases). The V gene lost 1 base and the J gene lost 5 bases, with 17 bases spanning the gap. Germline V gives CDR1 MNHNS, CDR2 SASEGT. The CDR3 totals 17 residues. The CDR3 region is CASSEGVTGWWNEKLFF. CDR3 nucleotide sequence: TGTGCCAGCAGTGAAGGGGTCACAGGGTGGTGGAATGAAAAACTGTTTTTT.